This T cell receptor beta chain was obtained from a study of blood T cell repertoires in COVID-19. Study overall: The origin of the acute and convalescent COVID-19 samples was the United States, Italy and Spain.

Looked up from germline, CDR1 is SGHRS and CDR2 is YFSETQ. The CDR3 length is 15 residues. The J segment lost 3 bases and the V segment lost 0 bases, leaving 2 bases of the junction unmatched. As processed by the authors: Estimated nucleated cell counts came from reference gene primer amplification. The repertoire was sequenced with immunoSEQ multiplex PCR; TCRdb's copy has only in-frame clones and lacks some. V and J calls and clone size are those listed in that table; D and trimming were worked out from the DNA. The table has 200,000 to 250,000 clones, around four fifths seen once. The chain links TRBV5-1 to TRBJ2-5, with 10 bases fitting TRBD1. This receptor was taken from a woman of 80 years or more with active or convalescent COVID-19. The sequenced sample was peripheral blood. CDR3 nucleotide sequence: TGCGCCAGCAGCTTGGCTGGGACAGGGGAAGAGACCCAGTACTTC. Translation: CASSLAGTGEETQYF.